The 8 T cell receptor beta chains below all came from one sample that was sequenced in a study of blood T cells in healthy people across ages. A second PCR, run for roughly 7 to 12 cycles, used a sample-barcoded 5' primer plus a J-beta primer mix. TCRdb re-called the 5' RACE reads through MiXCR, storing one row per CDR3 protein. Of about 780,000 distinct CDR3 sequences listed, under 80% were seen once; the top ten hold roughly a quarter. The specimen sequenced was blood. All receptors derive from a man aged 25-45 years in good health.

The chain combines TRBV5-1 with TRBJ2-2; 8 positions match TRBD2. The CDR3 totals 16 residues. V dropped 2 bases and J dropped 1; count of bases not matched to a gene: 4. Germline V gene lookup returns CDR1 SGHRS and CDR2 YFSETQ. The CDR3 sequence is CASSFRTSMNTGELFF. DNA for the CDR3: TGCGCCAGCAGCTTCCGGACTAGCATGAACACCGGGGAGCTGTTTTTT.

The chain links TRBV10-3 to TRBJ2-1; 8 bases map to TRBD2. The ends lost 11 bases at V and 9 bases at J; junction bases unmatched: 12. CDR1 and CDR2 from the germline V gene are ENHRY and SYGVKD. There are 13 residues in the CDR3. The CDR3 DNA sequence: TGTGCCGCGTCGGGAGGGTCGCGGCTTGAGCAGTTCTTC. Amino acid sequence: CAASGGSRLEQFF.

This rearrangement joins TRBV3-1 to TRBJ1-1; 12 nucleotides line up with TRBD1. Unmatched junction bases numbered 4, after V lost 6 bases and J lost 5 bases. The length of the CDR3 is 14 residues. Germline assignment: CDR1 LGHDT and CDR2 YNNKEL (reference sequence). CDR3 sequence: CASRGQGAWTEAFF. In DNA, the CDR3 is TGTGCCAGCAGGGGACAGGGGGCGTGGACTGAAGCTTTCTTT. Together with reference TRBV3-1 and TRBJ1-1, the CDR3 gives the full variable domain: DTAVSQTPKYLVTQMGNDKSIKCEQNLGHDTMYWYKQDSKKFLKIMFSYNNKELIINETVPNRFSPKSPDKAHLNLHINSLELGDSAVYFCASRGQGAWTEAFFGQGTRLTVV.

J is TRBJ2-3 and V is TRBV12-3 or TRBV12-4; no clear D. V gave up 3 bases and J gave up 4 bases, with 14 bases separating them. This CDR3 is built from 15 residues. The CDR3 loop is CASSLSVITADTQYF. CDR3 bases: TGTGCCAGCAGTTTGAGTGTCATCACCGCAGATACGCAGTATTTT.

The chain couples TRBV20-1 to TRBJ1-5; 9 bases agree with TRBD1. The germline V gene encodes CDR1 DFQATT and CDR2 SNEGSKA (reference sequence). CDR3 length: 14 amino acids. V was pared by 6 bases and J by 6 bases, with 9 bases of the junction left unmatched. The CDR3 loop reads CSATGTGIGQPQHF. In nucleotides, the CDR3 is TGCAGTGCAACCGGGACAGGGATTGGTCAGCCCCAGCATTTT.

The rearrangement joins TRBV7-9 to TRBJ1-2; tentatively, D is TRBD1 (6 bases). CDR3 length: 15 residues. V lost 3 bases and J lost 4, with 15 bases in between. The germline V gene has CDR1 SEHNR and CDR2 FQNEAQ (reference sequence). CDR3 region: CASSFGRDNTYGYTF. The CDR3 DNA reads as TGTGCCAGCAGCTTCGGACGGGACAACACCTATGGCTACACCTTC.

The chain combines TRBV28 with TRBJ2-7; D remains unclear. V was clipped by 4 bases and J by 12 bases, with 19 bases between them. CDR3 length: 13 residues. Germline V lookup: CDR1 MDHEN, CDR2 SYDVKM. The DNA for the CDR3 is TGTGCCAGCAGTTCTTGGAGCTGGGAAGAAGGGTACTTC. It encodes CASSSWSWEEGYF.

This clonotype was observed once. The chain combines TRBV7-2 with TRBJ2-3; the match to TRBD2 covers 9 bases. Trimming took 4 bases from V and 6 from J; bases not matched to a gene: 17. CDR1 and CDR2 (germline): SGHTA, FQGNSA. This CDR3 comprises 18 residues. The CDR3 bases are TGTGCCAGCAGCTCCGGTGGTGCGGGGGGGCCGGAAGGGGATACGCAGTATTTT. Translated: CASSSGGAGGPEGDTQYF.